These 31 T cell receptor beta chains originate from one sample sequenced in a study of T cell changes during pregnancy in multiple sclerosis. Assay used: immunoSEQ multiplex PCR; TCRdb lists only in-frame clones, some missing. This sample has approximately 60,000 clones, with around 93% found just once. Sequenced here: CD4+ T cells from peripheral blood mononuclear cells, sampled before pregnancy. All receptors come from a female donor with multiple sclerosis, enrolled in a pregnancy study.

The rearrangement joins TRBV4-3 to TRBJ1-1; perhaps TRBD1 as D (5 bases). Germline loops: CDR1 LGHNA, CDR2 YSLEER. V was cut by 0 bases and J by 6 bases, with 14 bases left in between. The CDR3 is 15 amino acids. The CDR3 DNA sequence: TGCGCCAGCAGCCAAGATTCCCTGGGGCGGCCTGAAGCTTTCTTT. Translated, it gives CASSQDSLGRPEAFF.

J is TRBJ2-5 and V is TRBV5-8, with 14 bases identical to TRBD2. The J segment lost 5 bases and the V segment lost 3 bases, leaving 3 bases of the junction unmatched. The CDR3 extends over 15 amino acids. Germline CDR1 SGHTS, CDR2 YDEGEE. The CDR3 protein is CASSSGLAGVETQYF. DNA of the CDR3: TGTGCCAGCAGCTCGGGACTAGCGGGAGTGGAGACCCAGTACTTC. Combining the CDR3 with reference TRBV5-8 and TRBJ2-5 gives the whole variable domain EAGVTQSPTHLIKTRGQQATLRCSPISGHTSVYWYQQALGLGLQFLLWYDEGEERNRGNFPPRFSGRQFPNYSSELNVNALELEDSALYLCASSSGLAGVETQYFGPGTRLLVL.

V is TRBV6-4 and J is TRBJ1-4, with D possibly being TRBD1 (6 bases). The germline V gene encodes CDR1 MRHNA and CDR2 SNTAGT. The CDR3 is 19 amino acids. Trimming cost V 2 bases and J 4 bases, with 23 bases left between them. In DNA, the CDR3 is TGTGCCAGCAGTGACATCAGATTGGCCCCGGGGGGCCTTAATGAAAAACTGTTTTTT. Its protein product is CASSDIRLAPGGLNEKLFF.

The V and J genes are TRBV11-2 and TRBJ1-1; D unclear. Germline CDR1 reads SGHAT; CDR2 reads FQNNGV. The CDR3 extends over 15 amino acids. Trimming took off 2 bases at V and 0 bases at J, with 10 bases between the two ends. CDR3 loop: CASSLYSTVNTEAFF. The CDR3 DNA follows: TGTGCCAGCAGCTTATACTCAACAGTGAACACTGAAGCTTTCTTT.

The rearrangement links TRBV7-3 to TRBJ2-1; maybe TRBD1 (5 bases). Trimming cost V 5 bases and J 6 bases, with 14 bases left between them. This CDR3 spans 14 amino acids. Germline V gene sequence: CDR1 SGHTA, CDR2 FQGTGA. CDR3 protein: CASSPLGHSNEQFF. In nucleotides, the CDR3 is TGTGCCAGCAGCCCCTTGGGGCATTCCAATGAGCAGTTCTTC. Combining the CDR3 with reference TRBV7-3 and TRBJ2-1 gives the whole variable domain GAGVSQTPSNKVTEKGKYVELRCDPISGHTALYWYRQSLGQGPEFLIYFQGTGAADDSGLPNDRFFAVRPEGSVSTLKIQRTERGDSAVYLCASSPLGHSNEQFFGPGTRLTVL.

J is TRBJ2-3 and V is TRBV5-6; no definite D call. Germline assignment: CDR1 SGHDT and CDR2 YYEEEE. CDR3 length equals 15 residues. Trimming shortened V by 3 bases and J by 1 base, and 12 bases separated the two germline ends. DNA for the CDR3: TGTGCCAGCAGCTCCTACGGTCGGGGCACAGATACGCAGTATTTT. It encodes CASSSYGRGTDTQYF.

This chain links TRBV6-5 with TRBJ1-5, with 8 bases fitting TRBD1. With V trimmed by 3 bases and J by 9 bases, 4 bases remained unmatched. The CDR3 is 13 residues long. Germline CDR1 MNHEY, CDR2 SVGAGI. The CDR3 is CASSYTDRGPQHF. CDR3 nucleotide sequence: TGTGCCAGCAGTTATACAGACAGGGGGCCCCAGCATTTT.

Here the CDR3 reads CASRSWRSGANVLTF. As DNA, the CDR3 is TGTGCCAGCCGGTCCTGGAGGTCCGGGGCCAACGTCCTGACTTTC. V is TRBV19 and J is TRBJ2-6; D might be TRBD2 (5 bases). Germline loops: CDR1 LNHDA, CDR2 SQIVND (reference sequence). The CDR3 sequence is 15 residues long. V lost 9 bases, J lost 4 bases, and 16 bases lay in between.

V usage is TRBV5-1 and J usage is TRBJ2-3, with 9 nucleotides matching TRBD2. V trimming: 4 bases; J trimming: 3 bases; junction bases outside the gene matches: 9. The CDR3 spans 16 residues. Per germline, CDR1 SGHRS and CDR2 YFSETQ. CDR3 sequence (DNA): TGCGCCAGCAGCCGAGTTACGAGCGGGAGGACAGATACGCAGTATTTT. This encodes CASSRVTSGRTDTQYF.

The chain couples TRBV19 to TRBJ1-4, with D unclear. V was trimmed by 0 bases and J by 0 bases, leaving 14 bases between them. CDR1 is LNHDA, CDR2 SQIVND, per germline (reference sequence). The CDR3 loop spans 18 amino acids. Here the CDR3 reads CASSIDLGRRATNEKLFF. CDR3 coding DNA: TGTGCCAGTAGTATAGATCTGGGCAGACGAGCAACTAATGAAAAACTGTTTTTT.

The genes are TRBV5-1 and TRBJ2-5; D not resolved. Between the trimmed V and J ends, which lost 5 bases and 5 bases, there was a span of 13 bases. The germline CDR1 and CDR2 sequences are SGHRS and YFSETQ. This CDR3 has 13 residues. CDR3 amino acids: CASRGQERETQYF. As DNA, the CDR3 is TGCGCCAGCAGGGGCCAGGAAAGGGAGACCCAGTACTTC.

The gene calls are TRBV28 and TRBJ2-7; 9 nucleotides align to TRBD2. Germline CDR1 reads MDHEN; CDR2 reads SYDVKM. This CDR3 is built from 14 residues. V dropped 5 bases and J dropped 2; count of bases not matched to a gene: 4. CDR3 loop: CASSVREGAYEQYF. The CDR3 nucleotides are TGTGCCAGCAGTGTGCGGGAGGGCGCCTACGAGCAGTACTTC.

The chain carries TRBV7-2 and TRBJ1-1, with D possibly being TRBD1 (6 bases). The CDR3 extends over 14 amino acids. Trimming took 5 bases from V and 6 from J, leaving 16 bases between them. The germline gives CDR1 SGHTA, CDR2 FQGNSA. CDR3 sequence (DNA): TGTGCCAGCAGCAACAACTACAGGGACCCTGAAGCTTTCTTT. It translates to CASSNNYRDPEAFF.

The gene calls are TRBV18 and TRBJ1-5, with D possibly TRBD1 on 5 matching bases. V lost 8 bases, J lost 3 bases, and 11 bases lay in between. The CDR3 sequence is 13 residues long. Germline-derived CDR1 and CDR2 are KGHSH and LQKENI. The CDR3 bases are TGTGCCAGCCACGACAGCCTCAATCAGCCCCAGCATTTT. It yields the protein CASHDSLNQPQHF. Using reference TRBV18 and TRBJ1-5 for the parts outside the CDR3, the full variable domain is NAGVMQNPRHLVRRRGQEARLRCSPMKGHSHVYWYRQLPEEGLKFMVYLQKENIIDESGMPKERFSAEFPKEGPSILRIQQVVRGDSAAYFCASHDSLNQPQHFGDGTRLSIL.

The chain uses TRBV11-1 and TRBJ2-1, with TRBD1 matching 7 bases. Germline-derived CDR1 and CDR2 are SGHAT and FQDESV (reference sequence). Losses at the gene ends were 5 bases for V and 5 bases for J; bases not matched to a gene: 9. The CDR3 contains 15 residues. The chain's CDR3 is CASSEGGQANNEQFF. The CDR3 DNA follows: TGTGCCAGCAGCGAAGGAGGACAGGCCAACAATGAGCAGTTCTTC.

The chain couples TRBV5-6 to TRBJ1-1; 10 bases are a match to TRBD1. The CDR3 spans 16 residues. Germline lookup yields CDR1 SGHDT and CDR2 YYEEEE. V lost 3 bases to trimming and J lost 4 bases; unmatched junction nucleotides: 9. CDR3 loop: CASSSRDRGPGTEAFF. The CDR3 region has the DNA TGTGCCAGCAGCTCCCGGGACAGGGGTCCGGGCACTGAAGCTTTCTTT.

V and J are TRBV19 and TRBJ2-1; TRBD2 matches at 7 bases. Trimming removed 6 bases from V and 4 bases from J; junction bases left unmatched: 12. CDR1 LNHDA and CDR2 SQIVND come from the germline V gene (reference sequence). CDR3 length: 16 amino acids. In nucleotides, the CDR3 is TGTGCCAGTAGCCCCCCCCTGCTAGCGGCATACAATGAGCAGTTCTTC. Its translation: CASSPPLLAAYNEQFF.

The V call is TRBV21-1, the J call TRBJ2-5; TRBD1 is the table's D call, not checked against the DNA. TRBV21-1 is reported as a pseudogene. The CDR3 is 17 residues long. The DNA of the CDR3 is TGTGCCAGCAGCAAAGTCGGGACAGGGGGTAGCTTGGAGACCCAGTACTTC. This gives the protein CASSKVGTGGSLETQYF.

V usage is TRBV7-2 and J usage is TRBJ2-5; TRBD2 agrees at 7 bases. Germline CDR1 reads SGHTA; CDR2 reads FQGNSA. The CDR3 is made up of 15 amino acids. Trimming removed 5 bases from V and 2 bases from J; junction bases left unmatched: 8. The DNA of the CDR3 is TGTGCCAGCAGCAAAGCGGGGATGTTACAAGAGACCCAGTACTTC. Its translation: CASSKAGMLQETQYF.

J is TRBJ2-3 and V is TRBV11-3, with 8 bases that match TRBD2. Looked up from germline, CDR1 is SGHNT and CDR2 is YENEEA. This CDR3 comprises 15 residues. The V segment lost 0 bases and the J segment 2 bases; nucleotides outside the gene matches: 1. CDR3 in DNA: TGTGCCAGCAGCTTAGACGGGAGGGACACAGATACGCAGTATTTT. It translates to CASSLDGRDTDTQYF.

This clone is a singleton in its sample. The chain recombines TRBV4-3 with TRBJ2-2; 7 bases agree with TRBD2. The CDR3 sequence is 17 residues long. Germline loops: CDR1 LGHNA, CDR2 YSLEER. With V trimmed by 0 bases and J by 5 bases, 9 bases remained unmatched. CDR3 nucleotides: TGCGCCAGCAGCCAAGATAACGTGGGAGGGTGGACCGGGGAGCTGTTTTTT. This codes for CASSQDNVGGWTGELFF.

Concerning this clone: A read error may account for a junction end that differs from germline. V usage is TRBV6-5 and J usage is TRBJ1-6, with D perhaps matching TRBD1 (5 bases). The CDR3 runs to 13 residues. The germline CDR1 and CDR2 sequences are MNHEY and SVGAGI. The CDR3 protein is CASRTGYTSPLHF. The CDR3 region has the DNA TGTGCCAGCAGAACAGGTTATACTTCACCCCTCCACTTT.

The chain employs TRBV9 and TRBJ2-2; TRBD2 might be the D (5 bases). The CDR3 runs 17 residues. Trimming took off 0 bases at V and 5 bases at J, with 17 bases between the two ends. Per the germline V gene, CDR1 is SGDLS and CDR2 is YYNGEE. CDR3 DNA: TGTGCCAGCAGCGTAGAATGGCCTCCTCCGGGAACCGGGGAGCTGTTTTTT. It codes for CASSVEWPPPGTGELFF.

This chain uses TRBV29-1 with TRBJ2-6; TRBD1 aligns across 7 bases. The J segment lost 4 bases and the V segment lost 4 bases, leaving 4 bases of the junction unmatched. CDR3 length: 14 amino acids. In germline, CDR1 is SQVTM, CDR2 ANQGSEA. This CDR3 reads CSVGTGAGANVLTF. The DNA for the CDR3 is TGCAGCGTTGGAACAGGGGCCGGGGCCAACGTCCTGACTTTC.

V usage is TRBV28 and J usage is TRBJ1-5; 7 bases line up with TRBD1. This CDR3 comprises 15 residues. CDR1 MDHEN and CDR2 SYDVKM come from the germline V gene. V lost 6 bases to trimming and J lost 4 bases; unmatched junction nucleotides: 9. Written as DNA, the CDR3 is TGTGCCAGCAGCCCAGGGGGGAGAAGGAATCAGCCCCAGCATTTT. Translated, it gives CASSPGGRRNQPQHF.

This chain links TRBV28 with TRBJ1-1, with a tentative D call TRBD1 (6 bases). The ends were cut back, 3 bases at V and 9 bases at J, with 17 bases in the middle. Germline V gene data show CDR1 as MDHEN and CDR2 as SYDVKM. The CDR3 consists of 14 residues. CDR3 in amino acids: CASSLTGQQTKAFF. CDR3 in DNA: TGTGCCAGCAGTTTGACAGGTCAGCAAACCAAAGCTTTCTTT.

The chain links TRBV5-1 to TRBJ2-7; a possible D gene is TRBD1 (5 bases). The germline V gene encodes CDR1 SGHRS and CDR2 YFSETQ. The CDR3 is 13 residues long. V lost 4 bases and J 2 bases, leaving 10 bases between the germline ends. The CDR3 is CASSPDIPYEQYF. For the CDR3, the DNA is TGCGCCAGCAGCCCGGACATACCCTACGAGCAGTACTTC. Supplemented by reference TRBV5-1 and TRBJ2-7, the full variable domain reads KAGVTQTPRYLIKTRGQQVTLSCSPISGHRSVSWYQQTPGQGLQFLFEYFSETQRNKGNFPGRFSGRQFSNSRSEMNVSTLELGDSALYLCASSPDIPYEQYFGPGTRLTVT.

The rearrangement uses TRBV10-3 and TRBJ2-7; 8 bases line up with TRBD2. Germline CDR1 reads ENHRY; CDR2 reads SYGVKD. The junction had 12 bases not matched to a gene; V was cut back by 6 bases and J by 5 bases. This CDR3 contains 15 residues. CDR3 bases: TGTGCCATCAGCCTCTCGACGGGAGGGCGAGACGAGCAGTACTTC. Amino acid sequence: CAISLSTGGRDEQYF.

The chain couples TRBV28 to TRBJ1-3, with a tentative D call TRBD1 (5 bases). CDR1 and CDR2 from the germline V gene are MDHEN and SYDVKM. The V end lost 4 bases, the J end lost 2 bases, and 21 bases lay between the germline ends. CDR3 length equals 18 residues. In nucleotides, the CDR3 is TGTGCCAGCAGTTCTCCTTCGGCAGGGCCGACACCTGGAAACACCATATATTTT. This translates into CASSSPSAGPTPGNTIYF.

The chain is built from TRBV5-1 and TRBJ1-2, with 8 bases matching TRBD1. V lost 2 bases and J lost 6; bases outside the gene matches: 6. Germline CDR1 and CDR2: SGHRS and YFSETQ. The CDR3 length is 14 residues. The CDR3 here is CASSLGQGIDGYTF. The CDR3 DNA is TGCGCCAGCAGCTTAGGACAGGGAATAGATGGCTACACCTTC.

V is TRBV27 and J is TRBJ2-3, with D maybe TRBD1 (5 bases). Trimming left V 3 bases short and J 1 base short, with 11 bases between. Germline CDR1 is MNHEY and CDR2 is SMNVEV (reference sequence). The CDR3 runs 15 residues. The CDR3 sequence is CASSLRKGGTDTQYF. CDR3 DNA sequence: TGTGCCAGCAGTTTGAGAAAAGGGGGCACAGATACGCAGTATTTT.